Each of the 13 T cell receptor beta chains below was sequenced from the same sample in a study of blood T cell repertoires in COVID-19. Here immunoSEQ multiplex PCR was the method, and the copy in TCRdb shows in-frame clones only, minus some. The sample has around 300,000 clones; approximately 91% are singletons. The sample taken for sequencing was peripheral blood. The receptors shown here come from a man aged 50 to 60 with acute or convalescent COVID-19.

The chain has TRBV18 and TRBJ2-1; 8 nucleotides align to TRBD1. The CDR3 spans 18 residues. J was trimmed by 0 bases and V by 2 bases; bases with no gene match: 9. Germline CDR1 and CDR2: KGHSH and LQKENI. CDR3 bases: TGTGCCAGCTCACCAGCCTCAGGGGGCGCGGGCTCCTACAATGAGCAGTTCTTC. Encoded protein: CASSPASGGAGSYNEQFF.

CDR3 bases: TGTGCCAGCAGCTTTTTCGGGACCTACGAGCAGTACTTC. It encodes CASSFFGTYEQYF. V usage is TRBV13 and J usage is TRBJ2-7, with a tentative D call TRBD2 (5 bases). Germline V gene data show CDR1 as PRHDT and CDR2 as FYEKMQ (reference sequence). Trimming removed 3 bases from V and 2 bases from J, with 8 bases in between. The length of the CDR3 is 13 residues.

This clone was seen a single time. CDR3 amino acids: CAWGTGNTGELFF. The CDR3 nucleotides read TGTGCCTGGGGGACAGGTAACACCGGGGAGCTGTTTTTT. This chain connects TRBV30 to TRBJ2-2; 8 bases are a match to TRBD1. Germline V lookup: CDR1 GTSNPN, CDR2 SVGIG (reference sequence). The V segment lost 5 bases and the J segment 2 bases; nucleotides outside the gene matches: 1. The CDR3 loop spans 13 amino acids.

This chain uses TRBV19 with TRBJ1-1; D might be TRBD1 (5 bases). CDR3 size: 14 residues. V lost 4 bases and J lost 2, with 11 bases in between. Germline V lookup: CDR1 LNHDA, CDR2 SQIVND (reference sequence). The CDR3 DNA follows: TGTGCCAGTAGTACGAGAGACAGCAACACTGAAGCTTTCTTT. Translated, it gives CASSTRDSNTEAFF.

The chain carries TRBV5-4 and TRBJ2-5, with 11 bases matching TRBD2. J was trimmed by 0 bases and V by 4 bases; bases with no gene match: 5. In germline, CDR1 is SGHNT, CDR2 YYREEE (reference sequence). This CDR3 region has 16 residues. The CDR3 spells CASSPTSGGNQETQYF. The CDR3 DNA is TGTGCCAGCAGCCCAACTAGCGGGGGTAACCAAGAGACCCAGTACTTC.

The genes are TRBV4-1 and TRBJ1-6; D is perhaps TRBD1 (5 bases). Per the germline V gene, CDR1 is MGHRA and CDR2 is YSYEKL. V was trimmed by 0 bases and J by 7 bases, leaving 16 bases between them. There are 17 residues in the CDR3. CDR3 protein: CASSQDRRVKGNSPLHF. CDR3 nucleotide sequence: TGCGCCAGCAGCCAAGATCGCAGGGTTAAAGGCAATTCACCCCTCCACTTT.

The chain is built from TRBV18 and TRBJ1-5, with 7 positions matching TRBD1. V dropped 6 bases and J dropped 0; count of bases not matched to a gene: 2. Germline-derived CDR1 and CDR2 are KGHSH and LQKENI. The CDR3 runs 14 residues. The DNA of the CDR3 is TGTGCCAGCTCCGGACAGGTTAGCAATCAGCCCCAGCATTTT. It specifies CASSGQVSNQPQHF.

The chain uses TRBV5-1 and TRBJ2-7, with 12 bases lining up with TRBD2. This CDR3 comprises 14 residues. Germline V gives CDR1 SGHRS, CDR2 YFSETQ. The junction had 2 bases not matched to a gene; V was cut back by 3 bases and J by 4 bases. CDR3 amino acids: CASSSTSGGYEQYF. The CDR3 nucleotides are TGCGCCAGCAGCTCGACTAGCGGGGGTTACGAGCAGTACTTC.

The gene calls are TRBV7-3 and TRBJ1-2; 8 bases map to TRBD1. Germline CDR1 SGHTA, CDR2 FQGTGA. CDR3 length equals 14 residues. V shed 4 bases and J 7 bases; nucleotides not matched to a gene: 8. CDR3 amino acids: CASSSKTGVGGYTF. CDR3 nucleotide sequence: TGTGCCAGCAGCTCGAAGACAGGGGTGGGTGGCTACACCTTC.

In this sample, this clone turned up a few times. The genes are TRBV5-1 and TRBJ1-1, with TRBD1 matching 9 bases. The J segment lost 5 bases and the V segment lost 3 bases, leaving 11 bases of the junction unmatched. Germline assignment: CDR1 SGHRS and CDR2 YFSETQ. This CDR3 comprises 16 residues. The CDR3 DNA follows: TGCGCCAGCAGCTATTATACCGGACAGGGGCGAACTGAAGCTTTCTTT. Protein product: CASSYYTGQGRTEAFF.

This chain links TRBV5-8 with TRBJ2-1; D is uncertain. CDR1 is SGHTS and CDR2 is YDEGEE in the germline V gene. CDR3 length equals 15 residues. The V end lost 1 base, the J end lost 0 bases, and 8 bases lay between the germline ends. In DNA form, the CDR3 reads TGTGCCAGCAGCTTGCGGGTAAGCTCCTACAATGAGCAGTTCTTC. Encoded protein: CASSLRVSSYNEQFF.

The CDR3 nucleotides read TGTGCCAGCAGCTACAGCGGGGCCCCCCACGAGCAGTACTTC. Translating gives CASSYSGAPHEQYF. The chain combines TRBV3-1 (or the pseudogene TRBV3-2) with TRBJ2-7; 7 positions match TRBD2. Germline V CDR1 and CDR2: LGHDT, YNNKEL (reference sequence). Germline trimming cut 5 bases from V and 5 bases from J; bases unmatched to any gene: 9. The CDR3 is 14 amino acids.

The chain combines TRBV27 with TRBJ2-5, with 11 bases matching TRBD2. This CDR3 contains 16 residues. V lost 8 bases, J lost 5 bases, and 13 bases stayed unmatched. In germline, CDR1 is MNHEY, CDR2 SMNVEV (reference sequence). The CDR3 DNA is TGTGCCAGCGCCTTATATAGCGGGGGGGCCCGTGAGACCCAGTACTTC. Translating it yields CASALYSGGARETQYF.